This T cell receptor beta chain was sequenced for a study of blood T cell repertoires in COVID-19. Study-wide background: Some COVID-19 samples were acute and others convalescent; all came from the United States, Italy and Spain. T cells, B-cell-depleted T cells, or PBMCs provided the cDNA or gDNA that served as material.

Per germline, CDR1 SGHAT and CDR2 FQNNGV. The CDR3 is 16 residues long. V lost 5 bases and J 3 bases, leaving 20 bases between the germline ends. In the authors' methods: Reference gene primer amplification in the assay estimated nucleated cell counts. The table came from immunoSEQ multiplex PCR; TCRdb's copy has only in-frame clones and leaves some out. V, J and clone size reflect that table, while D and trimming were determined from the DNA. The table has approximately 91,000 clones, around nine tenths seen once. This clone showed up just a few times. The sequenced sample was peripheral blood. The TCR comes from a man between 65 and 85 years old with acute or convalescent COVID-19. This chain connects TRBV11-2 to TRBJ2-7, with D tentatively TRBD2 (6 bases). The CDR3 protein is CASSPEGWGLGYEQYF. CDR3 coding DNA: TGTGCCAGCAGCCCCGAGGGCTGGGGACTTGGCTACGAGCAGTACTTC.